These 28 T cell receptor beta chains share one sample of origin, sequenced in a study of shared clonotypes between healthy human individuals. The assay was immunoSEQ multiplex PCR, and TCRdb's table has in-frame clones only and misses some. The sample consists of 2,500,000 or so clones, roughly 90% of them appearing once. Sequencing was carried out using naive CD4+ T cells from PBMCs. As to subset: CD45RA+ positively selected. These receptors came from a man between 18 and 35 years old in good health. Some clones in this sample may be carry-over from other donors' samples.

The J gene is TRBJ2-2, the V gene TRBV27; 10 bases agree with TRBD2. V shed 7 bases and J 5 bases; nucleotides not matched to a gene: 10. The germline CDR1 and CDR2 sequences are MNHEY and SMNVEV (reference sequence). CDR3 length: 16 residues. In DNA form, the CDR3 reads TGTGCCAGCAATAGGGGGGGAGCGGGAGGGACCGGGGAGCTGTTTTTT. This gives the protein CASNRGGAGGTGELFF.

The chain links TRBV19 to TRBJ2-2; the D gene is possibly TRBD1 (5 bases). V lost 3 bases and J lost 0, with 17 bases in between. Germline CDR1 reads LNHDA; CDR2 reads SQIVND (reference sequence). This CDR3 has 18 amino acids. The CDR3 sequence: CASSIIVVDSANTGELFF. The DNA of the CDR3 is TGTGCCAGTAGTATTATAGTCGTCGACAGCGCGAACACCGGGGAGCTGTTTTTT.

This chain uses TRBV28 with TRBJ2-5, with TRBD2 as a possible D gene (5 bases). The CDR3 contains 14 residues. The germline V gene encodes CDR1 MDHEN and CDR2 SYDVKM. With 7 bases removed from V and 1 base from J, the gap between germline ends came to 13 bases. This chain's CDR3 is CASIRGSFQETQYF. CDR3 coding DNA: TGTGCCAGCATAAGAGGGAGTTTCCAAGAGACCCAGTACTTC.

The chain is built from TRBV15 and TRBJ1-5, with D unresolved. This CDR3 is built from 15 residues. V was clipped by 4 bases and J by 0 bases, with 10 bases between them. Germline lookup yields CDR1 LNHNV and CDR2 YYDKDF (reference sequence). This chain's CDR3 is CATSKGTDSNQPQHF. CDR3 in DNA: TGTGCCACCAGCAAAGGCACAGATAGCAATCAGCCCCAGCATTTT.

The V gene is TRBV7-2, the J gene TRBJ1-1; D gene ambiguous. The CDR3 is 19 residues long. Trimming left V 6 bases short and J 0 bases short, with 26 bases between. Germline CDR1 SGHTA, CDR2 FQGNSA. CDR3 nucleotide sequence: TGTGCCAGCAGTCTCGAACGTAACCCTGGGCGAAGGATGAACACTGAAGCTTTCTTT. Its translation is CASSLERNPGRRMNTEAFF.

The chain recombines TRBV18 with TRBJ1-1; D is possibly TRBD1 (5 bases). The CDR3 length is 16 residues. The germline gives CDR1 KGHSH, CDR2 LQKENI. V was pared by 1 base and J by 1 base, with 13 bases between. DNA for the CDR3: TGTGCCAGCTCACCACAAGTACTACAGGAGAACACTGAAGCTTTCTTT. Translating it yields CASSPQVLQENTEAFF.

This sequence joins TRBV6-5 and TRBJ1-2; 12 bases agree with TRBD1. V lost 7 bases to trimming and J lost 8 bases; unmatched junction nucleotides: 11. Germline assignment: CDR1 MNHEY and CDR2 SVGAGI. The CDR3 extends over 15 amino acids. The chain's CDR3 is CASTTRGQGAVGYTF. In nucleotides, the CDR3 is TGTGCCAGCACTACTCGGGGACAGGGGGCGGTGGGCTACACCTTC.

CDR3: CATKPQSGGNTGELFF. The CDR3 DNA reads as TGTGCCACCAAACCCCAATCAGGGGGGAACACCGGGGAGCTGTTTTTT. The rearrangement uses TRBV10-3 and TRBJ2-2, with TRBD1 matching 7 bases. Germline V gene sequence: CDR1 ENHRY, CDR2 SYGVKD. Trimming took 10 bases from V and 1 from J; bases not matched to a gene: 12. The CDR3 is made up of 16 amino acids.

This CDR3 reads CASSYTGGANGYTF. The CDR3, as DNA: TGTGCCAGCAGTTACACAGGGGGCGCAAATGGCTACACCTTC. This chain uses TRBV6-5 with TRBJ1-2, with 9 bases fitting TRBD1. After removal of 2 bases from V and 6 bases from J, the junction contained 4 bases not matched to a gene. The CDR3 sequence is 14 residues long. The germline V gene encodes CDR1 MNHEY and CDR2 SVGAGI.

The chain is built from TRBV28 and TRBJ2-4, with D possibly being TRBD2 (5 bases). CDR1 is MDHEN and CDR2 is SYDVKM in the germline V gene. The CDR3 totals 14 residues. V was trimmed by 1 base and J by 7 bases, leaving 11 bases between them. CDR3 in amino acids: CASSLYGEWNIQYF. For the CDR3, the DNA is TGTGCCAGCAGTTTATACGGGGAGTGGAACATTCAGTACTTC.

The chain has TRBV5-1 and TRBJ2-6; the match to TRBD1 covers 7 bases. Germline V lookup: CDR1 SGHRS, CDR2 YFSETQ. The V and J ends lost 4 bases and 2 bases, in that order; junction bases with no gene match: 12. The CDR3 spans 18 residues. The CDR3 region has the DNA TGCGCCAGCAGCATGGTCCCAGCCACAGGGGCTGGGGCCAACGTCCTGACTTTC. Translating gives CASSMVPATGAGANVLTF.

J is TRBJ2-1 and V is TRBV11-2; D is unclear. V was trimmed by 1 base and J by 0 bases, leaving 10 bases between them. The CDR3 is 16 residues long. CDR1 and CDR2 from the germline V gene are SGHAT and FQNNGV. CDR3 region: CASSLARSSSYNEQFF. DNA of the CDR3: TGTGCCAGCAGCTTAGCCAGGTCTAGCTCCTACAATGAGCAGTTCTTC. Drawing the rest from reference TRBV11-2 and TRBJ2-1, the complete variable domain is EAGVAQSPRYKIIEKRQSVAFWCNPISGHATLYWYQQILGQGPKLLIQFQNNGVVDDSQLPKDRFSAERLKGVDSTLKIQPAKLEDSAVYLCASSLARSSSYNEQFFGPGTRLTVL.

This clone was counted only a few times. The V and J genes are TRBV7-3 and TRBJ2-2, with D tentatively TRBD1 (6 bases). The CDR3 contains 16 residues. Germline CDR1 is SGHTA and CDR2 is FQGTGA. V was clipped by 5 bases and J by 1 base, with 14 bases between them. CDR3 bases: TGTGCCAGCAGCACGCACCGGGACAAGAACACCGGGGAGCTGTTTTTT. Translation: CASSTHRDKNTGELFF.

This chain connects TRBV7-8 to TRBJ1-1; D remains unclear. The CDR3 has 13 amino acids. V lost 9 bases to trimming and J lost 1 base, with 12 bases between them. Germline CDR1 SGHVS, CDR2 FQNEAQ. The CDR3 DNA reads TGTGCCAGTTTACAGCTCTCGAACACTGAAGCTTTCTTT. Its protein is CASLQLSNTEAFF.

The chain uses TRBV30 and TRBJ2-1, with TRBD2 matching over 12 bases. Per the germline V gene, CDR1 is GTSNPN and CDR2 is SVGIG (reference sequence). V shed 7 bases, J shed 3 bases, and the junction held 1 base outside the gene matches. The CDR3 covers 13 residues. The CDR3 loop is CALLAGGYNEQFF. The DNA of the CDR3 is TGTGCCTTACTAGCGGGAGGCTACAATGAGCAGTTCTTC.

This rearrangement joins TRBV5-1 to TRBJ2-5; D may correspond to TRBD1 or TRBD2 (5 bases each). V shed 0 bases and J shed 1 base, with 13 bases lying between them. CDR1 is SGHRS, CDR2 YFSETQ, per germline. This CDR3 region has 16 residues. CDR3 residues: CASSLGLRDGQETQYF. CDR3 in DNA: TGCGCCAGCAGCTTGGGGCTACGGGACGGCCAAGAGACCCAGTACTTC.

J is TRBJ2-1 and V is TRBV7-2; D remains unclear. The CDR3 extends over 15 amino acids. With 5 bases removed from V and 5 bases from J, the gap between germline ends came to 16 bases. In germline, CDR1 is SGHTA, CDR2 FQGNSA. CDR3 in amino acids: CASSPGSLAHNEQFF. The CDR3 bases are TGTGCCAGCAGCCCGGGCTCACTCGCGCACAATGAGCAGTTCTTC.

To note about this clone: In the same sample, other DNA sequences code for this CDR3. The chain has TRBV28 and TRBJ1-1, with D hard to call. CDR3 size: 13 residues. The V gene lost 3 bases and the J gene lost 1 base, with 6 bases spanning the gap. Germline V gene sequence: CDR1 MDHEN, CDR2 SYDVKM. The CDR3, as DNA: TGTGCCAGCAGTTTGCAAGGGAACACTGAAGCTTTCTTT. Translated, it gives CASSLQGNTEAFF. The variable domain in full, completed from reference TRBV28 and TRBJ1-1, reads DVKVTQSSRYLVKRTGEKVFLECVQDMDHENMFWYRQDPGLGLRLIYFSYDVKMKEKGDIPEGYSVSREKKERFSLILESASTNQTSMYLCASSLQGNTEAFFGQGTRLTVV.

The rearrangement links TRBV5-5 to TRBJ1-4, with D maybe TRBD1 (5 bases). The CDR3 covers 16 residues. Between the trimmed V and J ends, which lost 0 bases and 6 bases, there was a span of 15 bases. Germline V gene data show CDR1 as SGHKS and CDR2 as YYEKEE (reference sequence). CDR3 nucleotide sequence: TGTGCCAGCAGCTTGGTTAGAGGGACGGAGCATGAAAAACTGTTTTTT. Translation: CASSLVRGTEHEKLFF.

In its sample, this clone was seen a few times. J is TRBJ1-1 and V is TRBV7-2; 7 bases match TRBD1. The germline CDR1 and CDR2 sequences are SGHTA and FQGNSA. This CDR3 is 15 amino acids long. The J segment lost 0 bases and the V segment lost 2 bases, leaving 3 bases of the junction unmatched. The CDR3 is CASSLSGGVNTEAFF. The CDR3 DNA is TGTGCCAGCAGCTTATCAGGGGGGGTGAACACTGAAGCTTTCTTT.

The V gene is TRBV15, the J gene TRBJ1-2; tentative D call: TRBD1 (5 bases). Trimming shortened V by 1 base and J by 8 bases, and 17 bases separated the two germline ends. CDR3 length: 15 residues. CDR1 is LNHNV and CDR2 is YYDKDF in the germline V gene (reference sequence). CDR3 sequence (DNA): TGTGCCACCAGCAGAGGGGGGGTTCGGGAAGGCGGCTACACCTTC. Translating gives CATSRGGVREGGYTF.

As concerns this clone: Different DNA sequences within this sample yield the same CDR3. The chain has TRBV7-6 and TRBJ2-1; TRBD2 aligns across 8 bases. V shed 3 bases and J 0 bases; nucleotides not matched to a gene: 1. CDR3 length: 15 amino acids. The germline gives CDR1 SGHVS, CDR2 FNYEAQ. This CDR3 reads CASSFTSGSYNEQFF. CDR3 in DNA: TGTGCCAGCAGCTTTACTAGCGGCTCCTACAATGAGCAGTTCTTC.

The chain uses TRBV28 and TRBJ2-4, with D perhaps TRBD1 (5 bases). CDR1 and CDR2 (germline): MDHEN, SYDVKM. This CDR3 spans 16 amino acids. The V end lost 3 bases, the J end lost 0 bases, and 12 bases lay between the germline ends. For the CDR3, the DNA is TGTGCCAGCAGTTTGGGGCAGACATTAGCCAAAAACATTCAGTACTTC. It encodes CASSLGQTLAKNIQYF.

The chain is built from TRBV5-5 and TRBJ2-7; 9 nucleotides line up with TRBD1. CDR3 length: 13 amino acids. The germline gives CDR1 SGHKS, CDR2 YYEKEE (reference sequence). After removal of 0 bases from V and 5 bases from J, the junction contained 0 bases not matched to a gene. The CDR3 DNA follows: TGTGCCAGCAGCTTGGACAGGGGGCACGAGCAGTACTTC. Amino acid sequence: CASSLDRGHEQYF.

For the CDR3, the DNA is TGTGCCACCCGGGCAGACTCAGATACGCAGTATTTT. It encodes CATRADSDTQYF. The chain uses TRBV10-3 and TRBJ2-3, with D unclear. The CDR3 consists of 12 residues. Trimming shortened V by 10 bases and J by 4 bases, and 12 bases separated the two germline ends. The germline CDR1 and CDR2 sequences are ENHRY and SYGVKD.

This clone is a singleton in its sample. The CDR3 region has the DNA TGTGCCAGCAGCCTAGACAGGGCTCACGTAGCTTTCTTT. Its protein is CASSLDRAHVAFF. J is TRBJ1-1 and V is TRBV28, with TRBD1 matching 7 bases. This CDR3 region has 13 residues. The junction had 11 bases not matched to a gene; V was cut back by 6 bases and J by 10 bases. Germline CDR1 reads MDHEN; CDR2 reads SYDVKM. Combining the CDR3 with reference TRBV28 and TRBJ1-1 gives the whole variable domain DVKVTQSSRYLVKRTGEKVFLECVQDMDHENMFWYRQDPGLGLRLIYFSYDVKMKEKGDIPEGYSVSREKKERFSLILESASTNQTSMYLCASSLDRAHVAFFGQGTRLTVV.

On this clone itself: Other DNA sequences in this sample translate to the same CDR3. This chain connects TRBV5-1 to TRBJ2-1; possibly TRBD1 for D (6 bases). The CDR3 is 13 residues long. Trimming left V 5 bases short and J 4 bases short, with 10 bases between. CDR1 is SGHRS, CDR2 YFSETQ, per germline. The CDR3 DNA reads TGCGCCAGCAGTCCGGACAGTTACAATGAGCAGTTCTTC. Its protein product is CASSPDSYNEQFF.

This clone was seen a handful of times. The same CDR3 can be traced to other DNA sequences in this sample. The chain carries TRBV7-9 and TRBJ1-2; TRBD1 matches 7 bases. Trimming cost V 5 bases and J 4 bases; bases outside gene matches: 4. The CDR3 contains 13 residues. Per the germline V gene, CDR1 is SEHNR and CDR2 is FQNEAQ (reference sequence). The CDR3 DNA reads as TGTGCCAGCAGCCCACAGGGGTTCTATGGCTACACCTTC. Its protein is CASSPQGFYGYTF.